Below are 18 T cell receptor beta chains sequenced from a single sample in a study of blood T cell repertoires in COVID-19. The data were produced by immunoSEQ multiplex PCR, yet TCRdb's version contains in-frame clones alone and is incomplete. The sample carries around 230,000 clones, around four fifths recorded once. The sample comprised peripheral blood. The receptors were sampled from a woman aged 70 to 79 with active or convalescent COVID-19.

The CDR3 DNA follows: TGCAGCGTCAGTGAAGCTTTCTTT. Translated: CSVSEAFF. V and J are TRBV29-1 and TRBJ1-1; D gene uncertain. V was shortened by 6 bases and J by 7 bases, with 3 bases between the two germline ends. This CDR3 is 8 amino acids long. CDR1 SQVTM and CDR2 ANQGSEA come from the germline V gene.

The chain is built from TRBV20-1 and TRBJ2-1; 10 bases fit TRBD2. Germline lookup yields CDR1 DFQATT and CDR2 SNEGSKA (reference sequence). V shed 3 bases, J shed 0 bases, and the junction held 8 bases outside the gene matches. This CDR3 has 17 amino acids. This CDR3 reads CSASLAGGASSYNEQFF. CDR3 sequence (DNA): TGCAGTGCTAGTTTAGCGGGGGGAGCCAGCTCCTACAATGAGCAGTTCTTC.

This clone turned up a few times. The CDR3 DNA reads TGTGCCAGCAGCGTCATTCAGGGTAGCAATCAGCCCCAGCATTTT. Its protein product is CASSVIQGSNQPQHF. The chain combines TRBV6-2 or TRBV6-3 with TRBJ1-5; D might be TRBD1 (5 bases). Germline-derived CDR1 and CDR2 are MNHEY and SVGEGT. Trimming stripped 6 bases from V and 0 bases from J, with 12 bases between. The CDR3 is 15 residues long.

In its sample, this clone was seen once. The chain combines TRBV5-1 with TRBJ2-3, with D perhaps matching TRBD2 (5 bases). V lost 7 bases, J lost 7 bases, and 19 bases lay in between. Germline V lookup: CDR1 SGHRS, CDR2 YFSETQ. This CDR3 is built from 14 residues. In nucleotides, the CDR3 is TGCGCCAGCTTTAAGAGCGGTACCTCGAATACGCAGTATTTT. It yields the protein CASFKSGTSNTQYF.

The chain joins TRBV5-6 to TRBJ2-3, with D perhaps matching TRBD2 (6 bases). V was trimmed by 0 bases and J by 2 bases, leaving 16 bases between them. The CDR3 loop spans 17 amino acids. Germline-derived CDR1 and CDR2 are SGHDT and YYEEEE. CDR3 protein: CASSLGVGRGYTDTQYF. The CDR3, as DNA: TGTGCCAGCAGCTTGGGGGTGGGGCGGGGATACACAGATACGCAGTATTTT.

V gene TRBV7-9 combines with J gene TRBJ2-7; 10 nucleotides match TRBD2. This CDR3 region has 14 residues. Germline V CDR1 and CDR2: SEHNR, FQNEAQ (reference sequence). V lost 2 bases, J lost 6 bases, and 4 bases stayed unmatched. CDR3 amino acids: CASSLPSGGVEQYF. In nucleotides, the CDR3 is TGTGCCAGCAGCTTACCCAGCGGGGGGGTCGAGCAGTACTTC. Drawing the rest from reference TRBV7-9 and TRBJ2-7, the complete variable domain is DTGVSQNPRHKITKRGQNVTFRCDPISEHNRLYWYRQTLGQGPEFLTYFQNEAQLEKSRLLSDRFSAERPKGSFSTLEIQRTEQGDSAMYLCASSLPSGGVEQYFGPGTRLTVT.

The genes are TRBV6-6 and TRBJ1-6; TRBD1 agrees at 7 bases. The length of the CDR3 is 14 residues. CDR1 is MNHNY, CDR2 SVGAGI, per germline (reference sequence). Losses at the gene ends were 4 bases for V and 7 bases for J; bases not matched to a gene: 4. In nucleotides, the CDR3 is TGTGCCAGCAGTTTATTACAGGGGAATTCACCCCTCCACTTT. Translation gives CASSLLQGNSPLHF.

The J gene is TRBJ2-7, the V gene TRBV30; D possibly corresponds to TRBD2 (6 bases). Germline V gene lookup returns CDR1 GTSNPN and CDR2 SVGIG (reference sequence). Trimming stripped 2 bases from V and 3 bases from J, with 8 bases between. This CDR3 region has 12 residues. In nucleotides, the CDR3 is TGTGCCTGGAGTCGCGGGGACTACGAGCAGTACTTC. Translated: CAWSRGDYEQYF.

J is TRBJ2-2 and V is TRBV19, with a tentative D call TRBD2 (6 bases). V lost 11 bases and J 4 bases, leaving 20 bases between the germline ends. Germline V CDR1 and CDR2: LNHDA, SQIVND (reference sequence). The CDR3 length is 15 residues. CDR3 sequence: CASKGGGRGTGELFF. CDR3 coding DNA: TGTGCCTCCAAGGGAGGTGGGCGCGGCACCGGGGAGCTGTTTTTT.

The chain couples TRBV5-1 to TRBJ2-3; TRBD1 agrees at 9 bases. CDR3 size: 15 residues. Per germline, CDR1 SGHRS and CDR2 YFSETQ. V was clipped by 2 bases and J by 4 bases; unmatched bases: 5. The CDR3 spells CASSLGTGGPDTQYF. The CDR3 DNA reads as TGCGCCAGCAGCTTAGGAACAGGGGGCCCAGATACGCAGTATTTT.

The chain links TRBV5-1 to TRBJ2-7; a weak D match, TRBD1 (5 bases). The germline gives CDR1 SGHRS, CDR2 YFSETQ. V lost 9 bases to trimming and J lost 5 bases, with 21 bases between them. The CDR3 is made up of 14 amino acids. CDR3 protein: CATQSQPTDHEQYF. The CDR3 DNA sequence: TGCGCCACCCAATCACAACCGACAGACCACGAGCAGTACTTC.

This clone has at least ten counts. V usage is TRBV5-8 and J usage is TRBJ2-5, with D perhaps matching TRBD2 (5 bases). Germline CDR1 reads SGHTS; CDR2 reads YDEGEE. CDR3 length: 15 amino acids. With 4 bases removed from V and 4 bases from J, the gap between germline ends came to 17 bases. The CDR3 reads CASSRGRGSGETQYF. For the CDR3, the DNA is TGTGCCAGCAGCCGTGGGCGAGGGTCGGGAGAGACCCAGTACTTC.

The V gene is TRBV3-1 (or the pseudogene TRBV3-2), the J gene TRBJ2-7; TRBD1 matches at 7 bases. The V gene's germline CDR1 is LGHDT and CDR2 YNNKEL (reference sequence). The CDR3 loop spans 14 amino acids. The ends lost 2 bases at V and 6 bases at J; junction bases unmatched: 7. CDR3 sequence (DNA): TGTGCCAGCAGCCAACCGGGACAGTTCACCGAGCAGTACTTC. This sequence encodes CASSQPGQFTEQYF.

V gene TRBV19 combines with J gene TRBJ1-1; possibly TRBD1 for D (5 bases). V lost 3 bases and J 1 base, leaving 15 bases between the germline ends. Germline loops: CDR1 LNHDA, CDR2 SQIVND (reference sequence). This CDR3 contains 16 residues. The CDR3 loop is CASSIGFRDWNTEAFF. In nucleotides, the CDR3 is TGTGCCAGTAGTATCGGGTTCAGGGACTGGAACACTGAAGCTTTCTTT.

This chain joins TRBV6-5 and TRBJ2-7, with a possible D match to TRBD2 (5 bases). The germline gives CDR1 MNHEY, CDR2 SVGAGI. The CDR3 is 13 residues long. Trimming removed 7 bases at V and 5 bases at J, with 15 bases between. CDR3 nucleotides: TGTGCCAGCACCCGCGGGCCTTGGGACGAGCAGTACTTC. Translation gives CASTRGPWDEQYF.

This sequence joins TRBV5-1 and TRBJ2-5, with 8 bases identical to TRBD2. Germline values: CDR1 SGHRS, CDR2 YFSETQ. V gave up 4 bases and J gave up 6 bases; unmatched junction bases: 14. The CDR3 is 16 residues long. As DNA, the CDR3 is TGCGCCAGCAGCCCGGACCCCGGGACTAGATATCAGACCCAGTACTTC. Translation: CASSPDPGTRYQTQYF.

This rearrangement joins TRBV28 to TRBJ2-7, with 7 bases identical to TRBD1. CDR1 MDHEN and CDR2 SYDVKM come from the germline V gene. This CDR3 comprises 12 residues. With 10 bases clipped from V and 4 bases from J, the junction kept 7 bases outside the gene matches. The CDR3 DNA reads as TGTGCCACTGGGACAGACCATTACGAGCAGTACTTC. Translating it yields CATGTDHYEQYF.

The chain links TRBV19 to TRBJ2-7, with TRBD1 matching over 7 bases. V lost 4 bases and J lost 0; bases outside the gene matches: 9. Germline-derived CDR1 and CDR2 are LNHDA and SQIVND (reference sequence). The CDR3 totals 16 residues. The CDR3 DNA reads TGTGCCAGTAGTACCCGGGACAGCCTCTTCTCCTACGAGCAGTACTTC. It translates to CASSTRDSLFSYEQYF.